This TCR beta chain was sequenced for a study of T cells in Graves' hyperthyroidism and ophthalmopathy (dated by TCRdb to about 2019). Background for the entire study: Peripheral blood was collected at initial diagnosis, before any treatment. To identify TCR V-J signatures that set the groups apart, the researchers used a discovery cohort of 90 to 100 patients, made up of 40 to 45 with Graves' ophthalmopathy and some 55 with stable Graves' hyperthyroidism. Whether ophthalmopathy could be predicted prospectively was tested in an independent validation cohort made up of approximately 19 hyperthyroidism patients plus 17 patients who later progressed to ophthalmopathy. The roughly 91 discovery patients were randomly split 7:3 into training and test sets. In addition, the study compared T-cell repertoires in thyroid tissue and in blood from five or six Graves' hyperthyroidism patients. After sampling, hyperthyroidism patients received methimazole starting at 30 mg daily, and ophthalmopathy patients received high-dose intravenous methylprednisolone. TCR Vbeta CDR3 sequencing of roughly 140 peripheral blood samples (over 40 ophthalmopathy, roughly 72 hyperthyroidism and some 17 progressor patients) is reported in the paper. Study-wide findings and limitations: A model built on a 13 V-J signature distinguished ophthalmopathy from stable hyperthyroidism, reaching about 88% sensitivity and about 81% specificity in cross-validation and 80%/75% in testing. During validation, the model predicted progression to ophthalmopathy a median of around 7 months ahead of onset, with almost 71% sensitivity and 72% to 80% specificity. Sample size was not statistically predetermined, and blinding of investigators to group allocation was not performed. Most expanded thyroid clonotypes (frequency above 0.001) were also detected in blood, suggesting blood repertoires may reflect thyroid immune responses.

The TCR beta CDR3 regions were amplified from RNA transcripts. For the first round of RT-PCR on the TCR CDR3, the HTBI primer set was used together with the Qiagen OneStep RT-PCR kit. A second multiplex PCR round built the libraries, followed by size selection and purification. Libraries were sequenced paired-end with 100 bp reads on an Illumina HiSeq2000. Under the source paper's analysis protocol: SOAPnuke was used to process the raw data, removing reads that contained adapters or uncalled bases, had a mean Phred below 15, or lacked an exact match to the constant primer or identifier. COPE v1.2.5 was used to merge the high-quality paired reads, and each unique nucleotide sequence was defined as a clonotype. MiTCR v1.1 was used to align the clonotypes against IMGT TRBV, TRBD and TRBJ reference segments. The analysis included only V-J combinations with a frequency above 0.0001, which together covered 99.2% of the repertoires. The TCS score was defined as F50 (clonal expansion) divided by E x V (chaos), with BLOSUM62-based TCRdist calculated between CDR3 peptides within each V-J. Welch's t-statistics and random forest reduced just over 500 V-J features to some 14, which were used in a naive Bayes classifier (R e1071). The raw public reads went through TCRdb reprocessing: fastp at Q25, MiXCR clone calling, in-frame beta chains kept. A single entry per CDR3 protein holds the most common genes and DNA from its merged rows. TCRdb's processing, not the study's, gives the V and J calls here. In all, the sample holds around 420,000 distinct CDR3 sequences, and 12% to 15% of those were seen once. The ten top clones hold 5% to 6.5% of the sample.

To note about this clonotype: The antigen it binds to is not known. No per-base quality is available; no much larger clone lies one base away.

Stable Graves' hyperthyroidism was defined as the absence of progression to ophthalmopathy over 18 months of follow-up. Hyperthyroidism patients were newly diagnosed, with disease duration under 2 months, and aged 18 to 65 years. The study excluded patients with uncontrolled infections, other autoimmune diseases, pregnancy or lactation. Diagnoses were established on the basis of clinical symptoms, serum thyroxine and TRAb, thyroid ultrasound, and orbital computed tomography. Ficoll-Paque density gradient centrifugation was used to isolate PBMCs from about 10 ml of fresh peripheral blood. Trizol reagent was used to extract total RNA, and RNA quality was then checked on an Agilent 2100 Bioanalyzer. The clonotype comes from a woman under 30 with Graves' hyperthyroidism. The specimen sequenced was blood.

The DNA reads as follows: TGTGCTAGTGGGGGAGGGACAGGGGTATACGAGCAGTACTTC. This sequence encodes CASGGGTGVYEQYF. This receptor chain uses TRBV12-5 and TRBJ2-7; TRBD1 fits 10 bases in the junction. The germline V gene gives CDR1 as LGHNT and CDR2 as FRNRAP. V has 6 bases trimmed and J has 4 bases trimmed; junction bases matching no gene number 6. The CDR3 covers 14 residues, taking in both the cysteine and the phenylalanine. Just the 42-base CDR3 DNA is kept, in frame starting at base 1.